These T cell receptor beta chains were read from a single sample in a study of vaccination and CD4 T cells after COVID-19. Antigens for these TCRs are unknown. TCRdb reprocessed the PCR reads via MiXCR and lists one record per CDR3 protein. The data contain roughly 11,000 distinct CDR3 sequences, about 38% of them seen just once; the ten biggest clones take up approximately 10%. Material: CD4+ T cells from blood, cultured in vitro, obtained after SARS-CoV-2 vaccination. The origin of the receptors is a human donor who had recovered from COVID-19. CDR3s include the opening cysteine and the closing phenylalanine or tryptophan. Fields, in order: clone size, J gene, V gene, D gene, CDR3 DNA, CDR3 protein. The D gene is left open where the match is weak. Clone size is given for some rows only: seen once, a few or many times, or a class if the clone is expanded.

clone_size: medium-sized
j_call: TRBJ1-1
v_call: TRBV15
d_call: TRBD1
cdr3_nt: TGTGCCACCAGCAGGCATGACAGGGCACTTCTTGGTGAAGCTTTCTTT
cdr3_aa: CATSRHDRALLGEAFF

clone_size: NA
j_call: TRBJ2-1
v_call: TRBV28
d_call: NA
cdr3_nt: TGTGCCAGCAGTTTAGTGGGACTGGAGAGGGGCAATGAGCAGTTCTTC
cdr3_aa: CASSLVGLERGNEQFF

clone_size: once
j_call: TRBJ2-6
v_call: TRBV4-1
d_call: NA
cdr3_nt: TGCGCCAGCAGCCAATGGGGGCCTGGGGCCAACGTCCTGACTTTC
cdr3_aa: CASSQWGPGANVLTF

clone_size: few
j_call: TRBJ1-6
v_call: TRBV4-1
d_call: NA
cdr3_nt: TGCGCCAGCAGCCCCGGACAGAGTAATTCACCCCTCCACTTT
cdr3_aa: CASSPGQSNSPLHF

clone_size: NA
j_call: TRBJ1-6
v_call: TRBV6-5
d_call: TRBD1
cdr3_nt: TGTGCCAGCAGTTATCGACAGGGTGGTAATTCACCCCTCCACTTT
cdr3_aa: CASSYRQGGNSPLHF

clone_size: NA
j_call: TRBJ2-7
v_call: TRBV6-5
d_call: NA
cdr3_nt: TGTGCCAGCAGTTTGGGTAGGAGGGGTAGGGGCGAGCAGTACTTC
cdr3_aa: CASSLGRRGRGEQYF

clone_size: NA
j_call: TRBJ1-5
v_call: TRBV28
d_call: NA
cdr3_nt: TGTGCCAGCAGTTTACCCTCCCCTCAGCCCCAGCATTTT
cdr3_aa: CASSLPSPQPQHF

clone_size: NA
j_call: TRBJ2-3
v_call: TRBV10-3
d_call: TRBD2
cdr3_nt: TGTGCCATCAGTAAAGCGGGATCAGATACGCAGTATTTT
cdr3_aa: CAISKAGSDTQYF

clone_size: NA
j_call: TRBJ1-2
v_call: TRBV28
d_call: NA
cdr3_nt: TGTGCCAGCAGTCCGAGACAGGCTCAGACCTTC
cdr3_aa: CASSPRQAQTF

clone_size: NA
j_call: TRBJ2-3
v_call: TRBV7-9
d_call: NA
cdr3_nt: TGTGCCAGCAGTCAGGGGACAGATACGCAGTATTTT
cdr3_aa: CASSQGTDTQYF

clone_size: NA
j_call: TRBJ2-7
v_call: TRBV6-1
d_call: NA
cdr3_nt: TGTGCCAGCAGTCAATTCCTAGTCCGGACAACGTCAGACGAGCAGTACTTC
cdr3_aa: CASSQFLVRTTSDEQYF

clone_size: NA
j_call: TRBJ1-2
v_call: TRBV28
d_call: NA
cdr3_nt: TGTGCCAGCAGTACGGGAGCTCAGGCAACCTTCTATGGCTACACCTTC
cdr3_aa: CASSTGAQATFYGYTF

clone_size: NA
j_call: TRBJ1-4
v_call: TRBV27
d_call: TRBD1
cdr3_nt: TGTGCCAGCAGGCTACAGGGGGCCGGAGAAAAACTGTTTTTT
cdr3_aa: CASRLQGAGEKLFF

clone_size: NA
j_call: TRBJ1-4
v_call: TRBV7-9
d_call: TRBD1
cdr3_nt: TGTGCCAGCAGCCTATACAGGGGGGAAAATGAAAAACTGTTTTTT
cdr3_aa: CASSLYRGENEKLFF

clone_size: few
j_call: TRBJ2-1
v_call: TRBV20-1
d_call: TRBD2
cdr3_nt: TGCAGTTCGCTACCCCGGACTAGCGTCATCAATGAGCAGTTCTTC
cdr3_aa: CSSLPRTSVINEQFF

clone_size: NA
j_call: TRBJ2-1
v_call: TRBV2
d_call: NA
cdr3_nt: TGTGCCAGCAAAGTCGCGCGGGCCTACAATGAGCAGTTCTTC
cdr3_aa: CASKVARAYNEQFF

clone_size: once
j_call: TRBJ2-7
v_call: TRBV12-3/TRBV12-4
d_call: NA
cdr3_nt: TGTGCCAGCAGTTCGCGGACATTGTACGAGCAGTACTTC
cdr3_aa: CASSSRTLYEQYF

clone_size: NA
j_call: TRBJ1-6
v_call: TRBV28
d_call: NA
cdr3_nt: TGTGCCAGTGTCCAGGGCTCCTATAATTCACCCCTCCACTTT
cdr3_aa: CASVQGSYNSPLHF

clone_size: NA
j_call: TRBJ1-5
v_call: TRBV28
d_call: NA
cdr3_nt: TGTGCCAGCAGTTTACTGTCAGGCCCCAATCAGCCCCAGCATTTT
cdr3_aa: CASSLLSGPNQPQHF

clone_size: NA
j_call: TRBJ2-5
v_call: TRBV7-2
d_call: NA
cdr3_nt: TGTGCCAGCGTACGGTGGGGCACTCAAGAGACCCAGTACTTC
cdr3_aa: CASVRWGTQETQYF

clone_size: few
j_call: TRBJ2-5
v_call: TRBV11-2
d_call: TRBD2
cdr3_nt: TGTGCCAGCAGCTACTCTGCGGGGGGGCGCGGGACCCAGTACTTC
cdr3_aa: CASSYSAGGRGTQYF

clone_size: NA
j_call: TRBJ2-1
v_call: TRBV24-1
d_call: NA
cdr3_nt: TGTGCCACCCCTACGAGGGATGAGCAGTTCTTC
cdr3_aa: CATPTRDEQFF

clone_size: NA
j_call: TRBJ2-5
v_call: TRBV6-2/TRBV6-3
d_call: TRBD2
cdr3_nt: TGTGCCAGCAGTTACCCCTGGGAGGCGGGTAGCGGGAGGGCCGGTGAGACCCAGTACTTC
cdr3_aa: CASSYPWEAGSGRAGETQYF

clone_size: few
j_call: TRBJ1-2
v_call: TRBV28
d_call: NA
cdr3_nt: TGTGCCAGCAGTTTTGGGGGCTATGGCTACACCTTC
cdr3_aa: CASSFGGYGYTF

clone_size: NA
j_call: TRBJ2-5
v_call: TRBV7-8
d_call: TRBD2
cdr3_nt: TGTGCCAGCAGCTTAGTGGGTAGCGGGAGGGAAGAGACCCAGTACTTC
cdr3_aa: CASSLVGSGREETQYF

clone_size: few
j_call: TRBJ2-5
v_call: TRBV7-7
d_call: NA
cdr3_nt: TGTGCCAGCAGCTTAGTGGCAGGGTGGGAGACCCAGTACTTC
cdr3_aa: CASSLVAGWETQYF

clone_size: NA
j_call: TRBJ2-2
v_call: TRBV5-1
d_call: NA
cdr3_nt: TGCGCCAGCAGATTGACCAGCCCGAACACCGGGGAGCTGTTTTTT
cdr3_aa: CASRLTSPNTGELFF

clone_size: few
j_call: TRBJ1-2
v_call: TRBV19
d_call: TRBD1
cdr3_nt: TGTGCCAGTAGTCCCCGGGACAGCCGAAGTGGCTACACCTTC
cdr3_aa: CASSPRDSRSGYTF

clone_size: few
j_call: TRBJ2-2
v_call: TRBV21-1
d_call: NA
cdr3_nt: TGTGCCAGCAGCAAAGGGCAGCGGGGGCGCCGAGGCACCGGGGAGCTGTTTTTT
cdr3_aa: CASSKGQRGRRGTGELFF

clone_size: NA
j_call: TRBJ2-7
v_call: TRBV10-3
d_call: NA
cdr3_nt: TGTGCCATCAGTGAACGTGGGCTGGGGTCCTACGAGCAGTACTTC
cdr3_aa: CAISERGLGSYEQYF

clone_size: few
j_call: TRBJ2-3
v_call: TRBV20-1
d_call: NA
cdr3_nt: TGCAGTGCTAGAGCGGGCACAGATACGCAGTATTTT
cdr3_aa: CSARAGTDTQYF

clone_size: NA
j_call: TRBJ2-7
v_call: TRBV20-1
d_call: TRBD1
cdr3_nt: TGCAGTGCCAAACGTGACAGGGGTTACGAGCAGTACTTC
cdr3_aa: CSAKRDRGYEQYF

clone_size: NA
j_call: TRBJ2-3
v_call: TRBV27
d_call: NA
cdr3_nt: TGTGCCAGCAGTTTAATCCGGGAGCCTGGGGGCACAGATACGCAGTATTTT
cdr3_aa: CASSLIREPGGTDTQYF

clone_size: NA
j_call: TRBJ2-7
v_call: TRBV6-2/TRBV6-3
d_call: TRBD2
cdr3_nt: TGTGCCAGCAGTCTACCCGGACTAGCGGGAGTCGACGAGCAGTACTTC
cdr3_aa: CASSLPGLAGVDEQYF

clone_size: NA
j_call: TRBJ2-5
v_call: TRBV18
d_call: NA
cdr3_nt: TGTGCCAGCTCACCATCCCCTCAACAAGAGACCCAGTACTTC
cdr3_aa: CASSPSPQQETQYF

clone_size: NA
j_call: TRBJ2-5
v_call: TRBV30
d_call: TRBD2
cdr3_nt: TGTGCCTGGAGGGCAAGGCTAGCGGGAGTAGAGACCCAGTACTTC
cdr3_aa: CAWRARLAGVETQYF

clone_size: few
j_call: TRBJ2-7
v_call: TRBV19
d_call: TRBD2
cdr3_nt: TGTGCCAGTAGTATGGGACTAGCCTCCCAACCCTACGAGCAGTACTTC
cdr3_aa: CASSMGLASQPYEQYF

clone_size: NA
j_call: TRBJ1-5
v_call: TRBV6-2/TRBV6-3
d_call: NA
cdr3_nt: TGTGCCAGCAGACCCACCGTGGGTGGGTTTCGGGTTCAGCCCCAGCATTTT
cdr3_aa: CASRPTVGGFRVQPQHF

clone_size: few
j_call: TRBJ2-2
v_call: TRBV20-1
d_call: NA
cdr3_nt: TGCAGTGCTCCGAGGGCAGGGGCGAACACCGGGGAGCTGTTTTTT
cdr3_aa: CSAPRAGANTGELFF

clone_size: once
j_call: TRBJ2-2
v_call: TRBV28
d_call: TRBD1
cdr3_nt: TGTGCCAGCAGTTTGGGGAGGACAGGGGGCACCGGGGAGCTGTTTTTT
cdr3_aa: CASSLGRTGGTGELFF

clone_size: NA
j_call: TRBJ1-1
v_call: TRBV7-2
d_call: NA
cdr3_nt: TGTGCCAGCAGCTTAGCGCAGAAGGGGAACACTGAAGCTTTCTTT
cdr3_aa: CASSLAQKGNTEAFF

clone_size: once
j_call: TRBJ1-1
v_call: TRBV19
d_call: TRBD1
cdr3_nt: TGTGCCAGTAGTATAGCAGGGGGGAACACTGAAGCTTTCTTT
cdr3_aa: CASSIAGGNTEAFF

clone_size: NA
j_call: TRBJ1-5
v_call: TRBV7-9
d_call: NA
cdr3_nt: TGTGCCAGCAGCTTAGACGGCAATCAGCCCCAGCATTTT
cdr3_aa: CASSLDGNQPQHF

clone_size: NA
j_call: TRBJ1-3
v_call: TRBV20-1
d_call: NA
cdr3_nt: TGCAGTGCCACACCAGGGAGGGCTGGAAACACCATATATTTT
cdr3_aa: CSATPGRAGNTIYF

clone_size: few
j_call: TRBJ2-3
v_call: TRBV24-1
d_call: NA
cdr3_nt: TGTGCCACCAGTGATTTGCCGGCGGGCGAGGCGGCGCAGTATTTT
cdr3_aa: CATSDLPAGEAAQYF

clone_size: NA
j_call: TRBJ1-5
v_call: TRBV5-4
d_call: NA
cdr3_nt: TGTGCCAGCAGCTTGTCCCGAGGTCAGCCCCAGCATTTT
cdr3_aa: CASSLSRGQPQHF

clone_size: NA
j_call: TRBJ2-3
v_call: TRBV5-3
d_call: NA
cdr3_nt: TGTGCCAGCAGCTCCACCCAGGGTAGCAAGGGGGGCACAGATACGCAGTATTTT
cdr3_aa: CASSSTQGSKGGTDTQYF

clone_size: NA
j_call: TRBJ1-3
v_call: TRBV24-1
d_call: TRBD1
cdr3_nt: TGTGCCACCAGTGACCCGGGACAGTCAAACACCATATATTTT
cdr3_aa: CATSDPGQSNTIYF

clone_size: NA
j_call: TRBJ2-1
v_call: TRBV6-5
d_call: NA
cdr3_nt: TGTGCCAGCAGTTACTCTCCAGCGGCACCCTACAATGAGCAGTTCTTC
cdr3_aa: CASSYSPAAPYNEQFF

clone_size: NA
j_call: TRBJ1-5
v_call: TRBV6-1
d_call: TRBD1
cdr3_nt: TGTGCCAGCAGCCCGGGACAGGGGGCTCGTCAGCCCCAGCATTTT
cdr3_aa: CASSPGQGARQPQHF

clone_size: few
j_call: TRBJ1-2
v_call: TRBV27
d_call: NA
cdr3_nt: TGTGCCAGCGACGCCTCAGTCTATGGCTACACCTTC
cdr3_aa: CASDASVYGYTF

clone_size: NA
j_call: TRBJ1-4
v_call: TRBV7-2
d_call: TRBD1
cdr3_nt: TGTGCCAGCAGCCCCCGGGGCCGCGGACAGGGAACTAATGAAAAACTGTTTTTT
cdr3_aa: CASSPRGRGQGTNEKLFF

clone_size: few
j_call: TRBJ1-6
v_call: TRBV6-5
d_call: TRBD1
cdr3_nt: TGTGCCAGCAGTTACTCGAATAGGGGGCTTGGTTCACCCCTCCACTTT
cdr3_aa: CASSYSNRGLGSPLHF

clone_size: NA
j_call: TRBJ2-5
v_call: TRBV20-1
d_call: TRBD2
cdr3_nt: TGCAGTGCTAGACTCATGACTAGCGGGACGGAGACCCAGTACTTC
cdr3_aa: CSARLMTSGTETQYF